The 32 T cell receptor beta chains below all came from one sample that was sequenced in a study of blood T cell repertoires in COVID-19. Using immunoSEQ multiplex PCR, the repertoire was profiled, and TCRdb retains in-frame clones only, with some absent. The sample holds some 300,000 clones, around nine tenths seen once. What was sequenced was peripheral blood. The origin of the receptors is a man aged 65-85 years with acute or convalescent COVID-19.

The chain couples TRBV30 to TRBJ2-2, with TRBD2 identical over 8 bases. Trimming cost V 4 bases and J 7 bases; bases outside gene matches: 8. From germline, CDR1 is GTSNPN and CDR2 SVGIG (reference sequence). The CDR3 length is 14 residues. As DNA, the CDR3 is TGTGCCTGGACCGAACTCGGGAGGGGCGGGGAGCTGTTTTTT. It yields the protein CAWTELGRGGELFF.

The chain employs TRBV7-9 and TRBJ1-2; D is undetermined. The germline CDR1 and CDR2 sequences are SEHNR and FQNEAQ (reference sequence). The V gene lost 5 bases and the J gene lost 6 bases, with 10 bases spanning the gap. The CDR3 spans 12 residues. The CDR3 nucleotides are TGTGCCAGCAGCCTCGTCCGTCATGGCTACACCTTC. Its protein is CASSLVRHGYTF.

This clone appeared a few times. The chain couples TRBV15 to TRBJ1-2; a possible D gene is TRBD1 (6 bases). Trimming removed 5 bases from V and 4 bases from J, with 8 bases in between. This CDR3 contains 12 residues. Germline V gene sequence: CDR1 LNHNV, CDR2 YYDKDF (reference sequence). The chain's CDR3 is CATSPGVYGYTF. DNA for the CDR3: TGTGCCACCAGCCCAGGGGTCTATGGCTACACCTTC.

CDR3 amino acids: CASSELGLAGVAGELFF. The CDR3 nucleotides read TGTGCCAGCAGTGAACTTGGACTAGCGGGAGTGGCCGGGGAGCTGTTTTTT. The chain is built from TRBV2 and TRBJ2-2; 13 bases line up with TRBD2. The CDR3 loop spans 17 amino acids. CDR1 is SNHLY and CDR2 is FYNNEI in the germline V gene. V shed 2 bases, J shed 6 bases, and the junction held 6 bases outside the gene matches.

The V and J genes are TRBV30 and TRBJ1-5; 7 bases align to TRBD1. Unmatched junction bases numbered 8, after V lost 5 bases and J lost 10 bases. The CDR3 totals 12 residues. Germline CDR1 reads GTSNPN; CDR2 reads SVGIG (reference sequence). The CDR3 is CAWGYRGRPQHF. The CDR3 nucleotides read TGTGCCTGGGGTTACAGGGGACGACCCCAGCATTTT.

The chain is built from TRBV28 and TRBJ1-6, with 7 bases lining up with TRBD1. This CDR3 has 13 residues. Trimming at V came to 8 bases and at J to 10 bases, leaving 8 bases not matched to a gene. CDR1 MDHEN and CDR2 SYDVKM come from the germline V gene. The CDR3 here is CASADRPGSPLHF. CDR3 DNA: TGTGCCAGCGCGGACAGGCCAGGATCACCCCTCCACTTT. Full variable domain (rest looked up from reference TRBV28 and TRBJ1-6): DVKVTQSSRYLVKRTGEKVFLECVQDMDHENMFWYRQDPGLGLRLIYFSYDVKMKEKGDIPEGYSVSREKKERFSLILESASTNQTSMYLCASADRPGSPLHFGNGTRLTVT.

This chain uses TRBV5-1 with TRBJ1-2, with 7 bases aligning to TRBD1. This CDR3 has 15 residues. From germline, CDR1 is SGHRS and CDR2 YFSETQ. Unmatched junction bases numbered 14, after V lost 4 bases and J lost 8 bases. For the CDR3, the DNA is TGCGCCAGCAGCCTAAGCTTAGGGGGCGCGGGCGGCTACACCTTC. Translating it yields CASSLSLGGAGGYTF.

V is TRBV19 and J is TRBJ2-7, with D unclear. This CDR3 comprises 11 residues. The V end lost 5 bases, the J end lost 10 bases, and 12 bases lay between the germline ends. Germline V CDR1 and CDR2: LNHDA, SQIVND (reference sequence). CDR3 region: CASSQEDKQYF. CDR3 DNA sequence: TGTGCCAGTAGTCAAGAGGATAAACAGTACTTC.

The chain joins TRBV21-1 to TRBJ2-4; the table's D call of TRBD1 was not tested on the DNA. TRBV21-1 is given as a pseudogene. The CDR3 runs to 18 residues. CDR3 sequence reads: CASSKVCSGQLAKNIQYF. The CDR3 DNA reads TGTGCCAGCAGCAAAGTCTGTTCGGGACAGCTAGCCAAAAACATTCAGTACTTC.

The chain combines TRBV6-5 with TRBJ1-2; D is uncertain. V lost 8 bases and J lost 8, with 24 bases in between. The germline V gene encodes CDR1 MNHEY and CDR2 SVGAGI. The CDR3 totals 15 residues. The CDR3 DNA follows: TGTGCCAGCCTCGATTATGGGCCGCTAGCGGGAGGCTACACCTTC. Translated, it gives CASLDYGPLAGGYTF.

V and J are TRBV19 and TRBJ2-4, with D tentatively TRBD1 (6 bases). The germline gives CDR1 LNHDA, CDR2 SQIVND (reference sequence). Trimming cost V 5 bases and J 3 bases, with 14 bases left between them. The CDR3 covers 15 residues. The CDR3 sequence is CASSPETGNKNIQYF. DNA of the CDR3: TGTGCCAGTAGTCCGGAAACAGGGAACAAAAACATTCAGTACTTC.

This clone was seen a handful of times. This sequence joins TRBV13 and TRBJ2-1; 7 nucleotides agree with TRBD1. The V segment lost 2 bases and the J segment 3 bases; nucleotides outside the gene matches: 7. Per the germline V gene, CDR1 is PRHDT and CDR2 is FYEKMQ (reference sequence). The CDR3 loop spans 16 amino acids. This CDR3 is CASSLPGAGGYNEQFF. CDR3 bases: TGTGCCAGCAGCTTACCCGGCGCAGGGGGCTACAATGAGCAGTTCTTC.

The CDR3 DNA follows: TGTGCCAGCAGCCCCCCGGGACAGGGATACTATGGCTACACCTTC. This translates into CASSPPGQGYYGYTF. The V gene is TRBV6-2 or TRBV6-3, the J gene TRBJ1-2; the match to TRBD1 covers 9 bases. CDR1 and CDR2 (germline): MNHEY, SVGEGT. This CDR3 is built from 15 residues. V gave up 6 bases and J gave up 3 bases; unmatched junction bases: 8.

The chain joins TRBV7-2 to TRBJ2-2; TRBD1 aligns across 9 bases. CDR1 and CDR2 from the germline V gene are SGHTA and FQGNSA. V trimming: 5 bases; J trimming: 5 bases; junction bases outside the gene matches: 6. This CDR3 spans 15 amino acids. The CDR3 region has the DNA TGTGCCAGCAGCCCTTGGACAGGGGATACCGGGGAGCTGTTTTTT. It translates to CASSPWTGDTGELFF.

The rearrangement joins TRBV19 to TRBJ2-3, with 9 bases aligning to TRBD2. The ends lost 5 bases at V and 0 bases at J; junction bases unmatched: 24. Germline assignment: CDR1 LNHDA and CDR2 SQIVND (reference sequence). The CDR3 is 22 residues long. Written as DNA, the CDR3 is TGTGCCAGTAGTGCCCGGACATCTCTAGTAGGCGGGAGGGCCGGAAGCACAGATACGCAGTATTTT. This encodes CASSARTSLVGGRAGSTDTQYF.

The rearrangement links TRBV6-1 to TRBJ1-1, with TRBD1 matching over 8 bases. Germline lookup yields CDR1 MNHNS and CDR2 SASEGT. The CDR3 runs to 14 residues. Trimming at V came to 2 bases and at J to 5 bases, leaving 4 bases not matched to a gene. As DNA, the CDR3 is TGTGCCAGCAGTGAACAGGGGGCTAGTACTGAAGCTTTCTTT. Translation gives CASSEQGASTEAFF.

The V gene is TRBV4-1, the J gene TRBJ2-3, with 8 bases matching TRBD2. Trimming removed 4 bases from V and 4 bases from J; junction bases left unmatched: 4. Germline values: CDR1 MGHRA, CDR2 YSYEKL. The CDR3 loop spans 14 amino acids. The CDR3 sequence: CASSLAGLADTQYF. In DNA form, the CDR3 reads TGCGCCAGCAGCCTAGCGGGACTCGCAGATACGCAGTATTTT.

The chain links TRBV7-9 to TRBJ2-5; D ambiguous. Germline CDR1 reads SEHNR; CDR2 reads FQNEAQ (reference sequence). The CDR3 loop spans 10 amino acids. Trimming took off 5 bases at V and 5 bases at J, with 3 bases between the two ends. CDR3 sequence reads: CASSRETQYF. CDR3 coding DNA: TGTGCCAGCAGCCGGGAGACCCAGTACTTC.

The rearrangement uses TRBV7-2 and TRBJ1-5; D is ambiguous. The CDR3 is 13 residues long. Trimming took off 2 bases at V and 4 bases at J, with 6 bases between the two ends. CDR1 SGHTA and CDR2 FQGNSA come from the germline V gene. In DNA form, the CDR3 reads TGTGCCAGCAGCTTAAGCTTTAATCAGCCCCAGCATTTT. Its translation: CASSLSFNQPQHF.

This chain connects TRBV15 to TRBJ1-2; D might be TRBD1 (5 bases). The ends were cut back, 5 bases at V and 4 bases at J, with 20 bases in the middle. Germline CDR1 reads LNHNV; CDR2 reads YYDKDF (reference sequence). This CDR3 is built from 16 residues. The CDR3 nucleotides are TGTGCCACCAGCTGGCGGGACCGAGCCAAGGGCTATGGCTACACCTTC. This sequence encodes CATSWRDRAKGYGYTF. Together with reference TRBV15 and TRBJ1-2, the CDR3 gives the full variable domain: DAMVIQNPRYQVTQFGKPVTLSCSQTLNHNVMYWYQQKSSQAPKLLFHYYDKDFNNEADTPDNFQSRRPNTSFCFLDIRSPGLGDTAMYLCATSWRDRAKGYGYTFGSGTRLTVV.

This clone was observed once. V is TRBV6-4 and J is TRBJ2-3; D remains unclear. Trimming took 6 bases from V and 6 from J, leaving 13 bases between them. CDR1 MRHNA and CDR2 SNTAGT come from the germline V gene. There are 13 residues in the CDR3. CDR3 DNA: TGTGCCAGCAGCGCCCACTCGTTGGATACGCAGTATTTT. As protein: CASSAHSLDTQYF.

The rearrangement links TRBV23-1 to TRBJ2-3; tentative D call: TRBD2 (6 bases). TRBV23-1 is sorted into the ORF group, with uncertain function. This CDR3 spans 14 amino acids. The V end was cut by 1 base, the J end by 3 bases, with 8 bases between. DNA for the CDR3: TGCGCCAGCAGTCAATTAGCGGTGACAGATACGCAGTATTTT. Translated, it gives CASSQLAVTDTQYF.

The chain has TRBV7-8 and TRBJ2-7; weak D call: TRBD1 (6 bases). The ends were cut back, 5 bases at V and 5 bases at J, with 28 bases in the middle. The germline gives CDR1 SGHVS, CDR2 FQNEAQ. CDR3 length: 18 residues. The DNA for the CDR3 is TGTGCCAGCAGCCTTGGGGATCAGAAAGGGGGATTCCTCAACGAGCAGTACTTC. Protein: CASSLGDQKGGFLNEQYF.

The chain carries TRBV7-2 and TRBJ2-5; TRBD2 matches 7 bases. The germline V gene has CDR1 SGHTA and CDR2 FQGNSA. V was clipped by 0 bases and J by 2 bases; unmatched bases: 9. The length of the CDR3 is 17 residues. CDR3: CASSLAGLGRGQETQYF. CDR3 bases: TGTGCCAGCAGCTTAGCGGGACTCGGGCGGGGGCAAGAGACCCAGTACTTC. The entire variable domain, with the rest obtained from reference TRBV7-2 and TRBJ2-5, is as follows: GAGVSQSPSNKVTEKGKDVELRCDPISGHTALYWYRQSLGQGLEFLIYFQGNSAPDKSGLPSDRFSAERTGGSVSTLTIQRTQQEDSAVYLCASSLAGLGRGQETQYFGPGTRLLVL.

The genes are TRBV5-1 and TRBJ2-1; D not resolved. The CDR3 extends over 14 amino acids. CDR1 and CDR2 (germline): SGHRS, YFSETQ. V lost 6 bases and J lost 0, with 10 bases in between. CDR3 bases: TGCGCCAGCAAAGACCGGAGCTCCTACAATGAGCAGTTCTTC. Translation gives CASKDRSSYNEQFF.

About this clone itself: A much larger clonotype is one base distant, so this may be a read error. The rearrangement links TRBV13 to TRBJ2-1, with D possibly matching TRBD1 (6 bases). Trimming pared 2 bases from V and 2 bases from J, leaving 7 bases between. From germline, CDR1 is PRHDT and CDR2 FYEKMQ (reference sequence). The CDR3 runs 14 residues. CDR3 residues: CASSLYRAYNEQFF. The CDR3 DNA reads TGTGCCAGCAGCTTATACAGGGCCTACAATGAGCAGTTCTTC.

This chain links TRBV5-1 with TRBJ2-7, with TRBD1 matching over 7 bases. V shed 4 bases and J 4 bases; nucleotides not matched to a gene: 8. The CDR3 runs to 14 residues. CDR1 is SGHRS and CDR2 is YFSETQ in the germline V gene. The CDR3 reads CASSTRQGNYEQYF. DNA of the CDR3: TGCGCCAGCAGCACTCGACAGGGAAATTACGAGCAGTACTTC.

The V and J genes are TRBV28 and TRBJ2-3; 8 nucleotides match TRBD2. The CDR3 spans 17 residues. The germline CDR1 and CDR2 sequences are MDHEN and SYDVKM. The junction had 12 bases not matched to a gene; V was cut back by 6 bases and J by 1 base. CDR3 nucleotide sequence: TGTGCCAGCAGACGTTTTAGCGGGGTCAGGCGCACAGATACGCAGTATTTT. This codes for CASRRFSGVRRTDTQYF.

This sequence joins TRBV4-3 and TRBJ1-2, with 9 bases that match TRBD1. The CDR3 totals 15 residues. Germline V gene sequence: CDR1 LGHNA, CDR2 YSLEER. Germline trimming cut 5 bases from V and 5 bases from J; bases unmatched to any gene: 9. The CDR3 sequence is CASSTIGTGNYGYTF. DNA of the CDR3: TGCGCCAGCAGCACTATCGGGACAGGGAATTATGGCTACACCTTC.

The J gene is TRBJ1-3, the V gene TRBV29-1, with 9 nucleotides matching TRBD1. Germline CDR1 SQVTM, CDR2 ANQGSEA. V dropped 4 bases and J dropped 2; count of bases not matched to a gene: 6. CDR3 length equals 15 residues. CDR3: CSVAKGQGPGNTIYF. CDR3 nucleotide sequence: TGCAGCGTTGCCAAAGGACAGGGGCCTGGAAACACCATATATTTT.

The V call is TRBV9, the J call TRBJ1-2, with a possible D match to TRBD1 (6 bases). CDR3 length: 15 residues. V shed 4 bases and J shed 6 bases, with 19 bases lying between them. Per the germline V gene, CDR1 is SGDLS and CDR2 is YYNGEE. CDR3 sequence: CASSPGVGLSDGYTF. The CDR3, as DNA: TGTGCCAGCAGCCCAGGGGTAGGATTATCAGATGGCTACACCTTC.

J is TRBJ2-1 and V is TRBV5-5; TRBD1 matches 9 bases. Looked up from germline, CDR1 is SGHKS and CDR2 is YYEKEE (reference sequence). Trimming at V came to 3 bases and at J to 7 bases, leaving 8 bases not matched to a gene. The CDR3 covers 15 residues. CDR3 loop: CASSWGQGGMNEQFF. The CDR3 DNA is TGTGCCAGCAGCTGGGGACAGGGCGGTATGAATGAGCAGTTCTTC.